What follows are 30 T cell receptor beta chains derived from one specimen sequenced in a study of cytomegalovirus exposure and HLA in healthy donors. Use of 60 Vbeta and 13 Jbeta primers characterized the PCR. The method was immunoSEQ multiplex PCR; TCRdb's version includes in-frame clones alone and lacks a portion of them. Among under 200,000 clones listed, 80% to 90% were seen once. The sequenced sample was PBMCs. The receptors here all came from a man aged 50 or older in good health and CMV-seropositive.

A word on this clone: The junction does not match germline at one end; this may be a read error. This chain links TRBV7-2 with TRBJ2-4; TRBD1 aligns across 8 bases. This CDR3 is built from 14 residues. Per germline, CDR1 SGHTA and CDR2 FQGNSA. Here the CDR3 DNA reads TGTGCCAGCAGCTTGGACAGGGTGGCGAACAGTCAGTACTTC. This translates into CASSLDRVANSQYF.

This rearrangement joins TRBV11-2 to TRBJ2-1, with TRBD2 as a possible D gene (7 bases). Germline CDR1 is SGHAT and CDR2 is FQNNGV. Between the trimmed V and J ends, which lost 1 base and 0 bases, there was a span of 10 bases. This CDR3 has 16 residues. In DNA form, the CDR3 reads TGTGCCAGCAGCTTAGGGGGGGGCCCCTCCTACAATGAGCAGTTCTTC. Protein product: CASSLGGGPSYNEQFF. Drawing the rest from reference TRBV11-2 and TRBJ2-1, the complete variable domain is EAGVAQSPRYKIIEKRQSVAFWCNPISGHATLYWYQQILGQGPKLLIQFQNNGVVDDSQLPKDRFSAERLKGVDSTLKIQPAKLEDSAVYLCASSLGGGPSYNEQFFGPGTRLTVL.

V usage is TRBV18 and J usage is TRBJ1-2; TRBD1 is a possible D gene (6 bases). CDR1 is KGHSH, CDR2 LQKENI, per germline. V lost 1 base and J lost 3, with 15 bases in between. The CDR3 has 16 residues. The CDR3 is CASSPLGQPTDYGYTF. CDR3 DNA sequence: TGTGCCAGCTCACCACTCGGACAGCCAACTGACTATGGCTACACCTTC.

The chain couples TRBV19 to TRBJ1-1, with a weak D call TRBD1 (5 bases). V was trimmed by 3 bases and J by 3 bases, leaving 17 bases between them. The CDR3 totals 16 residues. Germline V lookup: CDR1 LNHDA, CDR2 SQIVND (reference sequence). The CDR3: CASSMRRVPGDTEAFF. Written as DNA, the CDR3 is TGTGCCAGTAGTATGCGTCGGGTGCCGGGGGACACTGAAGCTTTCTTT.

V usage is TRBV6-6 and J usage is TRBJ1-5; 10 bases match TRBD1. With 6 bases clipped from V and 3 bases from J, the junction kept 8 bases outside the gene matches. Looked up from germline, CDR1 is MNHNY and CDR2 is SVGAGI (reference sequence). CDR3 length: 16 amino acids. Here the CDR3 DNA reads TGTGCCAGCAGCCCACCGGGACAGGGGTTCAATCAGCCCCAGCATTTT. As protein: CASSPPGQGFNQPQHF.

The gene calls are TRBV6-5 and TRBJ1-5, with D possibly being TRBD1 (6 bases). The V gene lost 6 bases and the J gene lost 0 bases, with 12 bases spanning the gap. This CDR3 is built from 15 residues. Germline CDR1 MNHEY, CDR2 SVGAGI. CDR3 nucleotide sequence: TGTGCCAGCAGACCCACAGGGAATAGCAATCAGCCCCAGCATTTT. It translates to CASRPTGNSNQPQHF.

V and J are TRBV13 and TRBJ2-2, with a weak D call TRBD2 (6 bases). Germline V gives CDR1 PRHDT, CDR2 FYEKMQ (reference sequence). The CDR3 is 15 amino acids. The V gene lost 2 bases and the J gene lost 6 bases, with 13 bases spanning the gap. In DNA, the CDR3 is TGTGCCAGCAGCTTAATGGGGGGAACGGCCGGGGAGCTGTTTTTT. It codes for CASSLMGGTAGELFF.

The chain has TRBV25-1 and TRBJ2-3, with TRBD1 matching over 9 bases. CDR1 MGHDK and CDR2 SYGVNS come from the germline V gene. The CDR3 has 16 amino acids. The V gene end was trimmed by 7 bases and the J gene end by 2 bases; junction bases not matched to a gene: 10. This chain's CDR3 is CASTVPGQGTTDTQYF. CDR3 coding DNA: TGTGCCAGCACCGTCCCGGGACAGGGAACCACAGATACGCAGTATTTT.

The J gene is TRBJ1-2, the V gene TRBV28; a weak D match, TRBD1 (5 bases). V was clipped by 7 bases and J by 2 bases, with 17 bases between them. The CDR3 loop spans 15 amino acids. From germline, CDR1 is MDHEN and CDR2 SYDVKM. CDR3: CASTLGAIYNYGYTF. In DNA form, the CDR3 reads TGTGCCAGCACTCTTGGGGCCATATACAACTATGGCTACACCTTC.

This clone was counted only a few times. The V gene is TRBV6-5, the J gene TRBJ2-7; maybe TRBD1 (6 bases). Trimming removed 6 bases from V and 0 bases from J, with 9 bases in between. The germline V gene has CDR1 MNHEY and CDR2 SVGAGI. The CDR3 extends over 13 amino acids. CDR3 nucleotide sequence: TGTGCCAGCAGCCCGACAGGCTCCTACGAGCAGTACTTC. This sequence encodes CASSPTGSYEQYF.

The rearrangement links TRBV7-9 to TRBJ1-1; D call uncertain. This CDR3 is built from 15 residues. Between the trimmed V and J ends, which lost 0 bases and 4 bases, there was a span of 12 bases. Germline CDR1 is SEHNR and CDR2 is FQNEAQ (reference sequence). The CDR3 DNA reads TGTGCCAGCAGCTTAGCCGCCCTCGGTGGCACTGAAGCTTTCTTT. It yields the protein CASSLAALGGTEAFF.

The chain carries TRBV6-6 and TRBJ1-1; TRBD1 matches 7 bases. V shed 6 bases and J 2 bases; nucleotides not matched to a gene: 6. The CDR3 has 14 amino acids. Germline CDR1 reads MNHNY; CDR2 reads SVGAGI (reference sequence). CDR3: CASSHGQVNTEAFF. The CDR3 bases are TGTGCCAGCAGCCATGGACAGGTTAACACTGAAGCTTTCTTT.

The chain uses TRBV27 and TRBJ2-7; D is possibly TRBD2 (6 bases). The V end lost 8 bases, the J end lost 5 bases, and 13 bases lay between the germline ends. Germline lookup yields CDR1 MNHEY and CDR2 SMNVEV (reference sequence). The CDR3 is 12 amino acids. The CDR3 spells CASGRRDHEQYF. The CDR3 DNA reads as TGTGCCAGCGGGAGGAGGGACCACGAGCAGTACTTC.

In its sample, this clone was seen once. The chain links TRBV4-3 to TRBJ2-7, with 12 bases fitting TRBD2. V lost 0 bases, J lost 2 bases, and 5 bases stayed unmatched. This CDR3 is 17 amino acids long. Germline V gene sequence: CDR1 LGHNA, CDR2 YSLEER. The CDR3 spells CASSQDSSGRGAYEQYF. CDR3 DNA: TGCGCCAGCAGCCAAGACTCTAGCGGGAGGGGTGCCTACGAGCAGTACTTC.

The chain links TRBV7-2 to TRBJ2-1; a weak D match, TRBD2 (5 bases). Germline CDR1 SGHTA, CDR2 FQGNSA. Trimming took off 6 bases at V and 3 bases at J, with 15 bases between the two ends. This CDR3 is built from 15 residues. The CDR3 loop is CASSLDPAGYNEQFF. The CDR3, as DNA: TGTGCCAGCAGTCTCGATCCGGCGGGCTACAATGAGCAGTTCTTC.

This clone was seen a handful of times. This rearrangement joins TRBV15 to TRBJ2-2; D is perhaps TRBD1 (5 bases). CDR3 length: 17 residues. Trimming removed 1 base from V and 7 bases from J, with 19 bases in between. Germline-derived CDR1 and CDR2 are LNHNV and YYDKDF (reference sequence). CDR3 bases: TGTGCCACCAGCAGAGGTGGTGCAGGGTCCGGAAGCGGGGAGCTGTTTTTT. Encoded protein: CATSRGGAGSGSGELFF.

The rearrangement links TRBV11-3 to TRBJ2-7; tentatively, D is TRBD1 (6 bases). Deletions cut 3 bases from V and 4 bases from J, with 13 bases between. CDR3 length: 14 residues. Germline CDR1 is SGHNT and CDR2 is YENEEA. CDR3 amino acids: CASSFRGQDYEQYF. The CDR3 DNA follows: TGTGCCAGCAGCTTCAGGGGCCAGGATTACGAGCAGTACTTC.

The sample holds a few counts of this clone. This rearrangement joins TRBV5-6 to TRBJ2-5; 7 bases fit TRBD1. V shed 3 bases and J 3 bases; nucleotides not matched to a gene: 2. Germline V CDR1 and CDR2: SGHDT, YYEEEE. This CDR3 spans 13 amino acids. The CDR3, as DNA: TGTGCCAGCAGCTCCACAGGGGAAGAGACCCAGTACTTC. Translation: CASSSTGEETQYF. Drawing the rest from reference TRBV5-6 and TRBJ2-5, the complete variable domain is DAGVTQSPTHLIKTRGQQVTLRCSPKSGHDTVSWYQQALGQGPQFIFQYYEEEERQRGNFPDRFSGHQFPNYSSELNVNALLLGDSALYLCASSSTGEETQYFGPGTRLLVL.

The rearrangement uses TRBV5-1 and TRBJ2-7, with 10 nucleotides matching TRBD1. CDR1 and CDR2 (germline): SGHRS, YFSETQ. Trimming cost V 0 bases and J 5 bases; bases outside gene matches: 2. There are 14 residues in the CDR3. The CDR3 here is CASSLDGQGDEQYF. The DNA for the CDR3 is TGCGCCAGCAGCTTGGACGGACAGGGGGACGAGCAGTACTTC.

Written as DNA, the CDR3 is TGTGCCAGCCGGGGGGGCGCTTTTGACACTGAAGCTTTCTTT. This translates into CASRGGAFDTEAFF. This chain joins TRBV7-9 and TRBJ1-1, with D possibly being TRBD1 (6 bases). Germline V gene lookup returns CDR1 SEHNR and CDR2 FQNEAQ (reference sequence). The CDR3 loop spans 14 amino acids. V was clipped by 8 bases and J by 3 bases, with 16 bases between them.

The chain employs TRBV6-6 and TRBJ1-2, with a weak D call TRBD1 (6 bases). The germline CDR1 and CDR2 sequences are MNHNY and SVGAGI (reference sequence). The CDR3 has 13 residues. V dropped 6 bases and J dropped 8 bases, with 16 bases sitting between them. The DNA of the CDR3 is TGTGCCAGCAGCCTACCGCAGGGGAGCGGCTACACCTTC. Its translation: CASSLPQGSGYTF.

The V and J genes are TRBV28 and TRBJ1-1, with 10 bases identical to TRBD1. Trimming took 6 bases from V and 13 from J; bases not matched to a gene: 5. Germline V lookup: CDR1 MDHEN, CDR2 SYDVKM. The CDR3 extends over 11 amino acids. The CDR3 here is CASRGDRGLFF. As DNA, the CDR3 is TGTGCCAGCAGGGGGGACAGGGGTCTTTTCTTT.

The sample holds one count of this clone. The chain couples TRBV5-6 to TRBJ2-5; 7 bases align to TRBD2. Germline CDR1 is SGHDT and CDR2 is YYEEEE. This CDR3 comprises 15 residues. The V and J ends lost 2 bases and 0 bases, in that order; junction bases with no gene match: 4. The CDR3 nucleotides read TGTGCCAGCAGCTTAAGCGGGGTCCACCAAGAGACCCAGTACTTC. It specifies CASSLSGVHQETQYF. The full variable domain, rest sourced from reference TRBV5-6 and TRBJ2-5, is DAGVTQSPTHLIKTRGQQVTLRCSPKSGHDTVSWYQQALGQGPQFIFQYYEEEERQRGNFPDRFSGHQFPNYSSELNVNALLLGDSALYLCASSLSGVHQETQYFGPGTRLLVL.

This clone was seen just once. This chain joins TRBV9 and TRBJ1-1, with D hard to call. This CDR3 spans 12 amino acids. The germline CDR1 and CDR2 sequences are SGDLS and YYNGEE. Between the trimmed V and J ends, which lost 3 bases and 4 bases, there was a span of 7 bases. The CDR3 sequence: CASSARGTEAFF. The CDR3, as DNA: TGTGCCAGCAGCGCACGGGGCACTGAAGCTTTCTTT.

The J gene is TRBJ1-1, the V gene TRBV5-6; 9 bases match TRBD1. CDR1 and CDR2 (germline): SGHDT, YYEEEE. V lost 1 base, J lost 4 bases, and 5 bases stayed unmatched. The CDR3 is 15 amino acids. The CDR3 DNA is TGTGCCAGCAGCTTGTTGGGACAGGGAATCACTGAAGCTTTCTTT. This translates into CASSLLGQGITEAFF.

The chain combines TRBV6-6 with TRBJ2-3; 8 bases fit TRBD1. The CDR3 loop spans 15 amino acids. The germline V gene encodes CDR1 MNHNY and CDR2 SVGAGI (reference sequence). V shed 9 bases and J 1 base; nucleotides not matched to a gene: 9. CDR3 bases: TGTGCCAGTGCGAATCCGGACAGGGGCACAGATACGCAGTATTTT. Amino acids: CASANPDRGTDTQYF.

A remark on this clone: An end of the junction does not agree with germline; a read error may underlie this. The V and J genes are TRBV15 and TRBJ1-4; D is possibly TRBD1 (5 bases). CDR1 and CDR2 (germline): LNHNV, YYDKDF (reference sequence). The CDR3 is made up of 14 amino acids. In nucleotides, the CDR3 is TGTGCCGCCAGCAGAGGGCAGGGAGGCGAAAAACTGTTTTTT. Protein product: CAASRGQGGEKLFF.

The CDR3 loop reads CASSLPDNEQFF. The CDR3 bases are TGTGCCAGCTCATTACCAGACAATGAGCAGTTCTTC. The rearrangement joins TRBV18 to TRBJ2-1; no definite D call. The CDR3 length is 12 residues. V lost 5 bases, J lost 5 bases, and 7 bases lay in between. CDR1 and CDR2 (germline): KGHSH, LQKENI. The variable domain in full, completed from reference TRBV18 and TRBJ2-1, reads NAGVMQNPRHLVRRRGQEARLRCSPMKGHSHVYWYRQLPEEGLKFMVYLQKENIIDESGMPKERFSAEFPKEGPSILRIQQVVRGDSAAYFCASSLPDNEQFFGPGTRLTVL.

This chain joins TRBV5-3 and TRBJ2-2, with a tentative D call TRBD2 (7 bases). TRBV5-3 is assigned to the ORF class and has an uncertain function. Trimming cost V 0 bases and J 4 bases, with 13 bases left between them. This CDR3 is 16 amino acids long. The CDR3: CARSLAGGAVTGELFF. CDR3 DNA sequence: TGTGCCAGAAGCTTGGCTGGGGGGGCAGTCACCGGGGAGCTGTTTTTT.

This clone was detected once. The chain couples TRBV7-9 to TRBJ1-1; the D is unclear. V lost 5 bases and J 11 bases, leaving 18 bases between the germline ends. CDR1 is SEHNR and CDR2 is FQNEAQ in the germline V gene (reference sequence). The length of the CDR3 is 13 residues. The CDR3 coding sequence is TGTGCCAGCAGCCCGACGATCGAAGCGAACGCTTTCTTT. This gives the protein CASSPTIEANAFF.